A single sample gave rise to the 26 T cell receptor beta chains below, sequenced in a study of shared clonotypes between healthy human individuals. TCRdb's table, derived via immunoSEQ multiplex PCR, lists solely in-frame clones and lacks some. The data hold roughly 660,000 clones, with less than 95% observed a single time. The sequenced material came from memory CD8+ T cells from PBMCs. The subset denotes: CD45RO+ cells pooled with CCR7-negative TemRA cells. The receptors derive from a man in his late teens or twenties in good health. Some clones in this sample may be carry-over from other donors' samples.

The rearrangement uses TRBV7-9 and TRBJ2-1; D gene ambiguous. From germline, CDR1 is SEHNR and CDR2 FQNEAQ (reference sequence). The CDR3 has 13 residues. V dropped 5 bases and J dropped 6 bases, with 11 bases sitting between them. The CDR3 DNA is TGTGCCAGCAGCCCCATTCGCGGCAATGAGCAGTTCTTC. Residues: CASSPIRGNEQFF.

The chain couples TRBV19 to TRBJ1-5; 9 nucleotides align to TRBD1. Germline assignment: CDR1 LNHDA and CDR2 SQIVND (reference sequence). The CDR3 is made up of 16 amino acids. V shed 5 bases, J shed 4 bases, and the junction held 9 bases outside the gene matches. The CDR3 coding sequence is TGTGCCAGTAGTCCCCGGGACAGGGTCCGTAATCAGCCCCAGCATTTT. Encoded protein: CASSPRDRVRNQPQHF.

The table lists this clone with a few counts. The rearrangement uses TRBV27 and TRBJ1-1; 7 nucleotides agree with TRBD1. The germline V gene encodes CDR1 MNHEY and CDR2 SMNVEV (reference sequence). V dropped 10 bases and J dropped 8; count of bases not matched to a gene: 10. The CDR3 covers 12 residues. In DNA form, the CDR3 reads TGTGCCACCAGGGGGACAGATGTCGAAGCTTTCTTT. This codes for CATRGTDVEAFF.

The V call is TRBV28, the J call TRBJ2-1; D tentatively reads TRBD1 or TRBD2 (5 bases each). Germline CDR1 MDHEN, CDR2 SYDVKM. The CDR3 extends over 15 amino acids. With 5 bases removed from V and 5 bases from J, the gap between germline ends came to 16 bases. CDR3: CASSPNGAFDNEQFF. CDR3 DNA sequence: TGTGCCAGCAGTCCTAACGGGGCCTTTGACAATGAGCAGTTCTTC. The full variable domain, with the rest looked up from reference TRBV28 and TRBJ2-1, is DVKVTQSSRYLVKRTGEKVFLECVQDMDHENMFWYRQDPGLGLRLIYFSYDVKMKEKGDIPEGYSVSREKKERFSLILESASTNQTSMYLCASSPNGAFDNEQFFGPGTRLTVL.

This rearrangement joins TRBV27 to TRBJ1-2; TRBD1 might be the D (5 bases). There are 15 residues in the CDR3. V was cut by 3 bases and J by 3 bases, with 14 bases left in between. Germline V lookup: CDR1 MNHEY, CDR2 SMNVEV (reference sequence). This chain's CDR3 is CASSFLSGVDYGYTF. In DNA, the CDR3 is TGTGCCAGCAGTTTCTTATCGGGGGTCGACTATGGCTACACCTTC.

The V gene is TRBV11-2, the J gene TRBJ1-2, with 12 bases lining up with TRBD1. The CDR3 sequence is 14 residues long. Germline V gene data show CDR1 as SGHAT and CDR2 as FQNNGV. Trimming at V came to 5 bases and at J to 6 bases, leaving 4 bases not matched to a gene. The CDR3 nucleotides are TGTGCCAGCAGCCTGGGGACAGGGGGCAATGGCTACACCTTC. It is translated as CASSLGTGGNGYTF. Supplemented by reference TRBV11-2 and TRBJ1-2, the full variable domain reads EAGVAQSPRYKIIEKRQSVAFWCNPISGHATLYWYQQILGQGPKLLIQFQNNGVVDDSQLPKDRFSAERLKGVDSTLKIQPAKLEDSAVYLCASSLGTGGNGYTFGSGTRLTVV.

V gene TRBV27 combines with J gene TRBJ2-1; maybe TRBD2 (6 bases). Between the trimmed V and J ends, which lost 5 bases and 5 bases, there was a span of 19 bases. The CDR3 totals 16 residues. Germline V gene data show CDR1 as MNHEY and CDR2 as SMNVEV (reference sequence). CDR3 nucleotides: TGTGCCAGCAGTATCCGGGACTCGTTTTTGGACAATGAGCAGTTCTTC. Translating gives CASSIRDSFLDNEQFF.

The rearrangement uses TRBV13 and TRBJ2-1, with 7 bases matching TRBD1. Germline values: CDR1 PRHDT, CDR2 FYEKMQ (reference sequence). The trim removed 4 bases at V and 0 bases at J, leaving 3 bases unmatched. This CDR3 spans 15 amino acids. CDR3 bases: TGTGCCAGCAGCTCAGGGGGTAGCTCCTACAATGAGCAGTTCTTC. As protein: CASSSGGSSYNEQFF.

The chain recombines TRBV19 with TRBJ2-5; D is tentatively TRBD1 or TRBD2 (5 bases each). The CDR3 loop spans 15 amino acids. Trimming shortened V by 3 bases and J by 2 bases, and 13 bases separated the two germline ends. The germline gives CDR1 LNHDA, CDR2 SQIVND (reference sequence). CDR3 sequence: CASSIWGTAQETQYF. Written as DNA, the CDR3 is TGTGCCAGTAGTATTTGGGGGACCGCTCAAGAGACCCAGTACTTC. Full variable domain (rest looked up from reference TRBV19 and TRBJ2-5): DGGITQSPKYLFRKEGQNVTLSCEQNLNHDAMYWYRQDPGQGLRLIYYSQIVNDFQKGDIAEGYSVSREKKESFPLTVTSAQKNPTAFYLCASSIWGTAQETQYFGPGTRLLVL.

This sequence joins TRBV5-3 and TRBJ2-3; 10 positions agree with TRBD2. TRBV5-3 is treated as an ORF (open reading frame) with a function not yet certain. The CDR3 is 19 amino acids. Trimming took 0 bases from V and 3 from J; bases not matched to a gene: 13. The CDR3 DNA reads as TGTGCCAGAAGCTTGGATCGAGCGGGAGGGTCTTGTGTTACAGATACGCAGTATTTT. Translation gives CARSLDRAGGSCVTDTQYF.

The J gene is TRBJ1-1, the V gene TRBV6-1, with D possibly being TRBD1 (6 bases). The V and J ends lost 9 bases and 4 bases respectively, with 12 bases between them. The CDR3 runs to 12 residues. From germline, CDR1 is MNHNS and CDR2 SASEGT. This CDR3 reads CASVRGGTEAFF. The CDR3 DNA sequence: TGTGCCAGTGTACGAGGGGGCACTGAAGCTTTCTTT.

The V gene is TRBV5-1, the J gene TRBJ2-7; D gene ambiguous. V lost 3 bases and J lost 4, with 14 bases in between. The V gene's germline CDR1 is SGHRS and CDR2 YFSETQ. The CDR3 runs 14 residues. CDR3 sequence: CASSSELTQYEQYF. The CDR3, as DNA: TGCGCCAGCAGCTCCGAGTTAACCCAATACGAGCAGTACTTC.

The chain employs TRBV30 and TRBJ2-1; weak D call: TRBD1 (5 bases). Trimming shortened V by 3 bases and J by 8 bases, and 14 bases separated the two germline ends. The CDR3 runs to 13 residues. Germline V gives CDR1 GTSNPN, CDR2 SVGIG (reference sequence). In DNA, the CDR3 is TGTGCCTGGAGGCGATCAGGGTTCCATGAGCAGTTCTTC. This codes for CAWRRSGFHEQFF.

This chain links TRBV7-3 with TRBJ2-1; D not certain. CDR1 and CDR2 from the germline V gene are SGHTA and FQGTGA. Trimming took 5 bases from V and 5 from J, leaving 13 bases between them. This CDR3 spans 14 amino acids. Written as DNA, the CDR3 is TGTGCCAGCAGCCCCTCGAAAGTAAACAATGAGCAGTTCTTC. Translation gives CASSPSKVNNEQFF.

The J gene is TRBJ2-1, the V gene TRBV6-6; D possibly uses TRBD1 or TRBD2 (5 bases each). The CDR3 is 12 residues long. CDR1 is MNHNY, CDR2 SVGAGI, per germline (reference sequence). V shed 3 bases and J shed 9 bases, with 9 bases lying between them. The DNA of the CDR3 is TGTGCCAGCAGTTATGGGGGTACTGAGCAGTTCTTC. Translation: CASSYGGTEQFF.

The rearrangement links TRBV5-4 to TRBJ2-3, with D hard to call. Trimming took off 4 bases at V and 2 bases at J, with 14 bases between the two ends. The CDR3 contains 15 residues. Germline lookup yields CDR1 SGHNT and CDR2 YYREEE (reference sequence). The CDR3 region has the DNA TGTGCCAGCAGCCCGGGCGGACCCATCACAGATACGCAGTATTTT. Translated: CASSPGGPITDTQYF.

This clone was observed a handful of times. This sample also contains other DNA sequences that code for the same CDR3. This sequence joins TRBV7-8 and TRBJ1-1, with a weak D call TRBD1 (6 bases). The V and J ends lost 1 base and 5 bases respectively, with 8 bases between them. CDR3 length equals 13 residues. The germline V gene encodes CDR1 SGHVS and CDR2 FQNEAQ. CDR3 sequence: CASSLGGGTEAFF. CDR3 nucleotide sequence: TGTGCCAGCAGCTTAGGAGGGGGGACTGAAGCTTTCTTT.

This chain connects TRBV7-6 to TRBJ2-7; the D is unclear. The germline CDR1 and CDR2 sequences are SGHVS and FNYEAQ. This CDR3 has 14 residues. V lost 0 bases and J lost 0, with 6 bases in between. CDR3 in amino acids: CASSLAVSSYEQYF. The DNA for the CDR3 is TGTGCCAGCAGCTTAGCGGTAAGCTCCTACGAGCAGTACTTC.

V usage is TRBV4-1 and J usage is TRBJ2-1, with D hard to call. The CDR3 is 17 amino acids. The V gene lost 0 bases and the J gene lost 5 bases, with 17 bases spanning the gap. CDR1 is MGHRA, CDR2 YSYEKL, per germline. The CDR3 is CASSQETGLRPNNEQFF. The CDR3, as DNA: TGCGCCAGCAGCCAAGAAACCGGCCTTAGACCAAACAATGAGCAGTTCTTC.

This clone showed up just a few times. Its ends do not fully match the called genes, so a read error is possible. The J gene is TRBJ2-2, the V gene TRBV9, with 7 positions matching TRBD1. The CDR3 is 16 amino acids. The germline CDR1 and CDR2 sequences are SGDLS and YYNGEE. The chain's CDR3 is CASRVGDSANTGELFF. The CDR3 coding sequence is TGTGCCAGCAGAGTAGGGGACAGCGCGAACACCGGGGAGCTGTTTTTT.

The CDR3 DNA follows: TGTGCCAGCAGTTTAGTCCCAGGGGGCCACTACAATGAGCAGTTCTTC. It translates to CASSLVPGGHYNEQFF. The rearrangement uses TRBV27 and TRBJ2-1, with 8 bases lining up with TRBD1. The CDR3 has 16 amino acids. The germline V gene has CDR1 MNHEY and CDR2 SMNVEV (reference sequence). With 2 bases clipped from V and 3 bases from J, the junction kept 6 bases outside the gene matches.

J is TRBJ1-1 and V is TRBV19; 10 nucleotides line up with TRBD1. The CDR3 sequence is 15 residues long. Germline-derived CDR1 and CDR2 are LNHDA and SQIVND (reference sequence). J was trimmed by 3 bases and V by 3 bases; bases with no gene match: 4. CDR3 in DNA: TGTGCCAGTAGTATTATGACAGGGGGCCACACTGAAGCTTTCTTT. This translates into CASSIMTGGHTEAFF.

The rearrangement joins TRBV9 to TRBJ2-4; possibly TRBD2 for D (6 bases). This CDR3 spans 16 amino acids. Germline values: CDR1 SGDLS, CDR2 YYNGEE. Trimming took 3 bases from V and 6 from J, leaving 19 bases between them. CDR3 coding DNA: TGTGCCAGCAGCGGGGGAGGAGTGGGTTTGGGAAACATTCAGTACTTC. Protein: CASSGGGVGLGNIQYF.

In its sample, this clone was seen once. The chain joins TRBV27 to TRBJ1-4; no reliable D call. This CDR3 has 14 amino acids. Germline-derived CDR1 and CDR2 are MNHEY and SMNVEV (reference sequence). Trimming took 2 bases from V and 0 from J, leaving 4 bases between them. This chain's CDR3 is CASSLRTTNEKLFF. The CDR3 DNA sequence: TGTGCCAGCAGTTTAAGGACAACTAATGAAAAACTGTTTTTT.

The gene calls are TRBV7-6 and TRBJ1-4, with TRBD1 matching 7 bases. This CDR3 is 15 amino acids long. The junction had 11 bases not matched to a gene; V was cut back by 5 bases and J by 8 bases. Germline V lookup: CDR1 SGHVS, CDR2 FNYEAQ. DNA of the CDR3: TGTGCCAGCAGCCGAACGACAGGGTGGGAGGAAAAACTGTTTTTT. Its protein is CASSRTTGWEEKLFF.

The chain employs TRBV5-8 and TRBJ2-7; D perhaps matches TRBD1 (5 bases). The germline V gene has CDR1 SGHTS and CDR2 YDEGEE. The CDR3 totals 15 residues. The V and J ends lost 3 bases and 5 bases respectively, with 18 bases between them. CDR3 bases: TGTGCCAGCAGCTGGGCCCTTATTCCAGGGAACGAGCAGTACTTC. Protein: CASSWALIPGNEQYF.